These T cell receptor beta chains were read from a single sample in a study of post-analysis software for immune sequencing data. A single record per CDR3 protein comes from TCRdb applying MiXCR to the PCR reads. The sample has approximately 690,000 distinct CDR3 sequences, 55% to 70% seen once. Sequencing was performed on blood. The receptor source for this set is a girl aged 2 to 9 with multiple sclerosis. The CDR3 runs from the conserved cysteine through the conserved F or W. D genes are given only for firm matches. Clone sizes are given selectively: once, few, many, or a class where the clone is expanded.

TGCAGTGCCCTACCCGGGGGCGGGTACTCCTACGAGCAGTACTTC	CSALPGGGYSYEQYF	.	TRBV20-1	TRBJ2-7	few
TGCAGTGCTAGAGGGAAGGGGGCTGGGGATACGCAGTATTTT	CSARGKGAGDTQYF	TRBD1	TRBV20-1	TRBJ2-3	.
TGTGCCAGCAGCTTTATAGTCGGAAGCTCCTACAATGAGCAGTTCTTC	CASSFIVGSSYNEQFF	.	TRBV7-8	TRBJ2-1	.
TGTGCCACCAGCAACGGACCCTCCTACGAGCAGTACTTC	CATSNGPSYEQYF	.	TRBV15	TRBJ2-7	few
TGTGCCAGCAGCTTAGACCTAGCGGGGTTTACCTACGAGCAGTACTTC	CASSLDLAGFTYEQYF	TRBD2	TRBV7-9	TRBJ2-7	.
TGTGCCAGCAGTTCCGGGACCACATTCCAGTTCTTC	CASSSGTTFQFF	.	TRBV6-6	TRBJ2-1	.
TGCAGCGTTGAGAGCCCGACAGGGGGCCTCACAGATACGCAGTATTTT	CSVESPTGGLTDTQYF	TRBD1	TRBV29-1	TRBJ2-3	few
TGCAGCGCCTTAGGGAGGGGATTCGGTGGGGCCAACGTCCTGACTTTC	CSALGRGFGGANVLTF	TRBD2	TRBV29-1	TRBJ2-6	.
TGTGCCTGGAGCGGACAGGGGACAACTGAAGCTTTCTTT	CAWSGQGTTEAFF	TRBD1	TRBV30	TRBJ1-1	.
TGTGCCATCAGTGGGGCCGCGGGGCAGCCCCAGCATTTT	CAISGAAGQPQHF	.	TRBV10-3	TRBJ1-5	few
TGTGCCAGCTGCAGGACAGGGGGCCTAAACATTCAGTACTTC	CASCRTGGLNIQYF	TRBD1	TRBV2	TRBJ2-4	.
TGTGCCAGCAAGGTCCAAGAGACCCAGTACTTC	CASKVQETQYF	.	TRBV2	TRBJ2-5	.
TGTGCCAGCAGCTTAGACAGGGAGGCTAACTATGGCTACACCTTC	CASSLDREANYGYTF	.	TRBV7-9	TRBJ1-2	once
TGTGCCAGCAGTTCCCTCGCGGGGACTAGTGAGCAGTTCTTC	CASSSLAGTSEQFF	TRBD2	TRBV12-3/TRBV12-4	TRBJ2-1	few
TGTGCCAGCAGCCAAGAGTCGGCTAGCTACGAGCAGTACTTC	CASSQESASYEQYF	.	TRBV3-1	TRBJ2-7	.
TGTGCCAGCAGCTCTACACAGGGTACCCACGGGGAGCTGTTTTTT	CASSSTQGTHGELFF	.	TRBV11-2	TRBJ2-2	.
TGTGCCAGCAGCCCGGGACTAGCGGGAGAGGGTGAGCAGTTCTTC	CASSPGLAGEGEQFF	TRBD2	TRBV9	TRBJ2-1	.
TGCAGTGCCGCCCCGGGTATCAGAGATACGCAGTATTTT	CSAAPGIRDTQYF	.	TRBV20-1	TRBJ2-3	.